These T cell receptor beta chains were read from a single sample in a study of PD-1 blockade in classical Hodgkin lymphoma. TCRdb keeps only in-frame clones here, not all; method: immunoSEQ multiplex PCR. The data show around 2,700 clones, with over 55% seen just once and 45% held by the top ten. The specimen was CD8+ T cells from blood, collected before the fourth cycle of nivolumab. These receptors all come from a human donor with classical Hodgkin lymphoma. Both conserved end residues are trimmed from each CDR3.

CDR3 length | V gene | CDR3 protein
14 | TRBV6-1 | ASSEAVFSYNSPLH
9 | TRBV2 | ASSGSYEQY
13 | TRBV18 | ASSPPGQGGTEAF
12 | TRBV28 | ASSLGGTAYEQY
14 | TRBV11-3 | ASSLTSGALYNEQF
14 | TRBV2 | ASSGAGGELHQPQH
14 | TRBV11-3 | ASSLKDREANYGYT
15 | TRBV5-5 | ASSFYSGGAGTDTQY
12 | TRBV15 | ATSRDPPGGIQY
14 | TRBV6-4 | ASSDVDPNSGNTIY
12 | TRBV5-1 | ASSFVQGGNEAF
12 | TRBV4-3 | ASSQDRGTYGYT
14 | TRBV28 | ASSLHLAGATDTQY
13 | TRBV7-9 | ASSFRDRVHQGYT
13 | TRBV19 | ASSIWGAQNQPQH
11 | TRBV27 | ASSWSSGTGYT
11 | TRBV6-6 | ASSYLTRETQY